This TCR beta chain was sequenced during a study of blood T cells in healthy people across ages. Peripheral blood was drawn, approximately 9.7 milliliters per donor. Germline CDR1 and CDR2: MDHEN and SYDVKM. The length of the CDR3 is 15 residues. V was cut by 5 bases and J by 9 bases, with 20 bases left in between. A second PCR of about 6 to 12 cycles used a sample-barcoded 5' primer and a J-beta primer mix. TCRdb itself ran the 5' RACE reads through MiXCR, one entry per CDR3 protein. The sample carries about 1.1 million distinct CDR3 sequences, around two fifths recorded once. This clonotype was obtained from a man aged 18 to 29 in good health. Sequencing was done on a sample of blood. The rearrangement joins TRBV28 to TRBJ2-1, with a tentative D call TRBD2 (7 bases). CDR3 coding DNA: TGTGCCAGCAGTAGACAGGATAAAGGCGGGGGTGAGCAGTTCTTC. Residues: CASSRQDKGGGEQFF.